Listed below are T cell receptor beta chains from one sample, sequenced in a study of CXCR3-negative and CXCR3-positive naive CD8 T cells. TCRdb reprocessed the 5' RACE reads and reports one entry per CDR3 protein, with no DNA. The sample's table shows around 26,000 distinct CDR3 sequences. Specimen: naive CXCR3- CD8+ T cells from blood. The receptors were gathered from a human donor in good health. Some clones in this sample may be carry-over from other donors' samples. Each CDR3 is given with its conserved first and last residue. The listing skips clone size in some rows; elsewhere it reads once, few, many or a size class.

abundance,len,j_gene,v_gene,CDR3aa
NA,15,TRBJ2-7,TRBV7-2,CASSAAGPPSYEQYF
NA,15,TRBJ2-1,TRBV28,CASSLLETSYNEQFF
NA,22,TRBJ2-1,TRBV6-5,CASSYRNTGTSGGGFPYNEQFF
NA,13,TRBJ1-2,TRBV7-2,CASSLRAVYGYTF
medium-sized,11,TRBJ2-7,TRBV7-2,CASSDTYEQYF
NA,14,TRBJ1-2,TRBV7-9,CASSLDRENYGYTF
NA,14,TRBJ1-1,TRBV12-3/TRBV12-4,CASWGGGARSEAFF
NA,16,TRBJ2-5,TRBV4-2,CASSQDDSGGPETQYF
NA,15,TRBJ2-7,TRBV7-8,CASSQDRGRDGEQYF
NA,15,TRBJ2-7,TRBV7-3,CASSLDGGDSYEQYF
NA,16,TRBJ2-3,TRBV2,CASSGHWDDNTDTQYF
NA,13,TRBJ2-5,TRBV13,CASSLVGEETQYF
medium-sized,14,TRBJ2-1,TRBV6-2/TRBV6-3,CASSYSDGFNEQFF